This passage covers 20 T cell receptor beta chains from one sample sequenced in a study of T cell changes during pregnancy in multiple sclerosis. Profiling relied on immunoSEQ multiplex PCR, and the TCRdb table lists in-frame clones only, not all of them. The table has nearly 60,000 clones, about 90% seen once. Sample: CD4+ T cells from peripheral blood mononuclear cells, taken after pregnancy. The receptors shown here come from a female donor in good health, enrolled as a control in a pregnancy study.

The chain employs TRBV5-6 and TRBJ2-3, with D possibly TRBD1 on 6 matching bases. Trimming shortened V by 1 base and J by 2 bases, and 14 bases separated the two germline ends. The CDR3 spans 16 residues. The germline CDR1 and CDR2 sequences are SGHDT and YYEEEE. The CDR3 is CASSLFSGVVTDTQYF. The CDR3 DNA follows: TGTGCCAGCAGCTTGTTTTCAGGGGTGGTCACAGATACGCAGTATTTT.

The V and J genes are TRBV5-1 and TRBJ2-5; TRBD2 aligns across 12 bases. From germline, CDR1 is SGHRS and CDR2 YFSETQ. The CDR3 contains 17 residues. V dropped 0 bases and J dropped 6; count of bases not matched to a gene: 9. The CDR3, as DNA: TGCGCCAGCAGCTTGGACCTAGCGGGGGGGCTTGTAAAGACCCAGTACTTC. Protein product: CASSLDLAGGLVKTQYF.

V and J are TRBV5-5 and TRBJ1-4; D remains ambiguous. This CDR3 region has 13 residues. Germline CDR1 is SGHKS and CDR2 is YYEKEE (reference sequence). V lost 0 bases to trimming and J lost 8 bases, with 8 bases between them. CDR3 in DNA: TGTGCCAGCAGCTTGGGTAGCCACGAAAAACTGTTTTTT. It specifies CASSLGSHEKLFF.

This sequence joins TRBV6-5 and TRBJ1-4; tentative D call: TRBD1 (6 bases). Trimming took off 4 bases at V and 8 bases at J, with 17 bases between the two ends. CDR3 length: 15 amino acids. The V gene's germline CDR1 is MNHEY and CDR2 SVGAGI. CDR3 protein: CASSLTGAGEEKLFF. CDR3 coding DNA: TGTGCCAGCAGTTTAACCGGAGCAGGGGAAGAAAAACTGTTTTTT.

V gene TRBV7-2 combines with J gene TRBJ2-2; perhaps TRBD2 as D (6 bases). Per the germline V gene, CDR1 is SGHTA and CDR2 is FQGNSA. The CDR3 covers 15 residues. The ends were cut back, 6 bases at V and 0 bases at J, with 11 bases in the middle. The CDR3 protein is CASRRDSANTGELFF. CDR3 bases: TGTGCCAGCAGGCGGGACTCCGCGAACACCGGGGAGCTGTTTTTT.

The CDR3 nucleotides read TGCGCCAGCAGCCAAGCCGGGACAGCGAAAGAGACCCAGTACTTC. Translated, it gives CASSQAGTAKETQYF. The chain recombines TRBV4-1 with TRBJ2-5; 7 bases fit TRBD1. Trimming took 1 base from V and 3 from J; bases not matched to a gene: 5. This CDR3 is 15 amino acids long. Germline CDR1 and CDR2: MGHRA and YSYEKL.

The table lists this clone with a count of one. The chain has TRBV6-5 and TRBJ1-1; D not certain. Germline CDR1 reads MNHEY; CDR2 reads SVGAGI. The CDR3 spans 15 residues. Trimming shortened V by 5 bases and J by 2 bases, and 15 bases separated the two germline ends. The CDR3 reads CASSRHSSPNTEAFF. CDR3 nucleotides: TGTGCCAGCAGTCGACATTCTTCCCCCAACACTGAAGCTTTCTTT.

The genes are TRBV4-2 and TRBJ1-6; TRBD1 aligns across 7 bases. Germline loops: CDR1 LGHNA, CDR2 YNFKEQ. The V segment lost 1 base and the J segment 3 bases; nucleotides outside the gene matches: 6. CDR3 length: 17 residues. The CDR3 loop reads CASSQGWDRSYNSPLHF. CDR3 nucleotides: TGTGCCAGCAGCCAAGGTTGGGACAGAAGCTATAATTCACCCCTCCACTTT.

The V gene is TRBV29-1, the J gene TRBJ1-1, with unresolved D. This CDR3 region has 11 residues. Germline CDR1 and CDR2: SQVTM and ANQGSEA. The germline V and J ends were trimmed by 3 bases and 6 bases, with 8 bases remaining between them. The CDR3 region has the DNA TGCAGCGTTGAGTGGGCAGCTGAAGCTTTCTTT. It is translated as CSVEWAAEAFF.

The chain combines TRBV19 with TRBJ1-2, with D perhaps matching TRBD1 (5 bases). Germline CDR1 LNHDA, CDR2 SQIVND (reference sequence). V was cut by 5 bases and J by 0 bases, with 10 bases left in between. The CDR3 has 14 amino acids. The CDR3 DNA reads as TGTGCCAGTAGTGTCCAGGGTACTAACTATGGCTACACCTTC. It yields the protein CASSVQGTNYGYTF.

This rearrangement joins TRBV9 to TRBJ2-5; 7 bases align to TRBD1. CDR3 length equals 14 residues. V lost 1 base, J lost 5 bases, and 5 bases stayed unmatched. Germline CDR1 SGDLS, CDR2 YYNGEE. The DNA for the CDR3 is TGTGCCAGCAGCGTAAATGGCAGGGGGGAGACCCAGTACTTC. Amino acids: CASSVNGRGETQYF. Complete variable domain (other parts from reference TRBV9 and TRBJ2-5): DSGVTQTPKHLITATGQRVTLRCSPRSGDLSVYWYQQSLDQGLQFLIQYYNGEERAKGNILERFSAQQFPDLHSELNLSSLELGDSALYFCASSVNGRGETQYFGPGTRLLVL.

The chain joins TRBV4-3 to TRBJ2-3, with D tentatively TRBD2 (5 bases). The germline gives CDR1 LGHNA, CDR2 YSLEER. With 0 bases removed from V and 0 bases from J, the gap between germline ends came to 16 bases. The length of the CDR3 is 18 residues. The CDR3 reads CASSQEFSGGASTDTQYF. CDR3 DNA: TGCGCCAGCAGCCAAGAATTCAGCGGCGGTGCTAGCACAGATACGCAGTATTTT.

The rearrangement uses TRBV4-3 and TRBJ1-2, with D perhaps matching TRBD1 (6 bases). This CDR3 spans 14 amino acids. Looked up from germline, CDR1 is LGHNA and CDR2 is YSLEER. Trimming shortened V by 1 base and J by 8 bases, and 14 bases separated the two germline ends. The CDR3 spells CASSQGSPRGGYTF. CDR3 sequence (DNA): TGCGCCAGCAGCCAAGGAAGTCCCAGGGGAGGCTACACCTTC.

V and J are TRBV7-3 and TRBJ2-2; D remains ambiguous. Germline CDR1 and CDR2: SGHTA and FQGTGA. V was shortened by 4 bases and J by 4 bases, with 7 bases between the two germline ends. The CDR3 spans 13 residues. CDR3 region: CASSSYTTGELFF. CDR3 bases: TGTGCCAGCAGCTCTTACACCACCGGGGAGCTGTTTTTT. Combining the CDR3 with reference TRBV7-3 and TRBJ2-2 gives the whole variable domain GAGVSQTPSNKVTEKGKYVELRCDPISGHTALYWYRQSLGQGPEFLIYFQGTGAADDSGLPNDRFFAVRPEGSVSTLKIQRTERGDSAVYLCASSSYTTGELFFGEGSRLTVL.

V usage is TRBV28 and J usage is TRBJ2-7; no definite D call. CDR3 length: 12 residues. V lost 1 base, J lost 2 bases, and 3 bases lay in between. Germline V gene sequence: CDR1 MDHEN, CDR2 SYDVKM. The CDR3 region has the DNA TGTGCCAGCAGTTTATCGGCCTACGAGCAGTACTTC. Amino acid sequence: CASSLSAYEQYF.

This chain joins TRBV7-8 and TRBJ1-1; TRBD1 might be the D (6 bases). CDR3 length equals 14 residues. Trimming left V 5 bases short and J 9 bases short, with 19 bases between. From germline, CDR1 is SGHVS and CDR2 FQNEAQ. The CDR3 DNA reads as TGTGCCAGCAGCATTCTTCAGGACAGCCCTAAAGCTTTCTTT. Amino acid sequence: CASSILQDSPKAFF.

The chain carries TRBV18 and TRBJ2-3; D perhaps matches TRBD2 (5 bases). From germline, CDR1 is KGHSH and CDR2 LQKENI. V was cut by 3 bases and J by 4 bases, with 17 bases left in between. The CDR3 is made up of 16 amino acids. This chain's CDR3 is CASSPGTGLVADTQYF. The CDR3 DNA sequence: TGTGCCAGCTCACCGGGTACGGGGTTGGTGGCAGATACGCAGTATTTT.

The rearrangement links TRBV7-3 to TRBJ2-3, with D possibly TRBD2 on 6 matching bases. Trimming stripped 5 bases from V and 1 base from J, with 16 bases between. CDR1 SGHTA and CDR2 FQGTGA come from the germline V gene. The CDR3 length is 16 residues. The CDR3, as DNA: TGTGCCAGCAGCCCCGAGGGGCGGGGCGGCACAGATACGCAGTATTTT. Translation: CASSPEGRGGTDTQYF.

The CDR3 bases are TGTGCCAGCAGCTTAAGGACAGGCCCAGACTATGGCTACACCTTC. Translation gives CASSLRTGPDYGYTF. The chain uses TRBV21-1 and TRBJ1-2; the table's D call TRBD1 went unverified against the DNA. TRBV21-1 is tagged as a pseudogene. This CDR3 is 15 amino acids long.

J is TRBJ1-4 and V is TRBV5-1; perhaps TRBD1 as D (6 bases). The CDR3 has 16 residues. CDR1 and CDR2 (germline): SGHRS, YFSETQ. The V and J ends lost 6 bases and 6 bases respectively, with 21 bases between them. The CDR3 DNA reads TGCGCCAGCACTTCGGGGGGCACCGCAGGGGATGAAAAACTGTTTTTT. Residues: CASTSGGTAGDEKLFF.